A selection of T cell receptor beta chains follows, all from one sample in a study of blood T cell repertoires in COVID-19. Assay: immunoSEQ multiplex PCR; the TCRdb copy retains only in-frame clones and omits some. Among 200,000 to 250,000 clones, roughly four fifths were seen once, and the ten largest hold 3.5% to 4%. The sequenced sample consisted of PBMCs or T cells enriched from blood (not recorded which). Receptor source: a woman in her 40s who had been exposed to COVID-19. Both conserved end residues are part of each CDR3. D genes are given only for firm matches. Size is omitted from some rows. Given values are once, few, many or a class for expanded clones.

CDR3 length	V gene	J gene	clone size	D gene	CDR3 protein	CDR3 DNA
13	TRBV5-6	TRBJ1-5	NA	NA	CASSSTGSQPQHF	TGTGCCAGCAGCTCTACAGGGAGCCAGCCCCAGCATTTT
17	TRBV2	TRBJ2-3	NA	TRBD2	CASSPGTSDSYTDTQYF	TGTGCCAGCAGTCCCGGGACTAGCGATTCATACACAGATACGCAGTATTTT
13	TRBV2	TRBJ1-5	NA	TRBD1	CASSVDRGQPQHF	TGTGCCAGCAGCGTTGACAGGGGCCAGCCCCAGCATTTT
14	TRBV11-2	TRBJ1-5	NA	TRBD1	CASSGTGANQPQHF	TGTGCCAGCAGCGGGACAGGGGCTAATCAGCCCCAGCATTTT
19	TRBV12-5	TRBJ1-1	NA	TRBD1	CASGLTTTSRQGMNTEAFF	TGTGCTAGTGGTTTGACGACGACATCGAGACAGGGGATGAACACTGAAGCTTTCTTT
14	TRBV7-3	TRBJ1-4	NA	NA	CASRMSATNEKLFF	TGTGCCAGCAGGATGAGCGCAACTAATGAAAAACTGTTTTTT
15	TRBV5-5	TRBJ2-1	NA	NA	CASSSRSGGDNEQFF	TGTGCCAGCAGCTCCAGATCGGGCGGGGACAATGAGCAGTTCTTC
13	TRBV19	TRBJ1-6	NA	NA	CASSSGVNSPLHF	TGTGCCAGTAGTTCAGGCGTCAATTCACCCCTCCACTTT
11	TRBV20-1	TRBJ1-4	NA	NA	CSASGLEKLFF	TGCAGTGCTAGCGGTCTCGAAAAACTGTTTTTT
16	TRBV4-2	TRBJ2-3	NA	TRBD2	CASSGRRGEFTDTQYF	TGTGCCAGCAGCGGGAGGCGGGGGGAGTTCACAGATACGCAGTATTTT
13	TRBV7-3	TRBJ2-4	NA	TRBD2	CASSPSSGGAVYF	TGTGCCAGCAGCCCGTCCAGCGGGGGGGCCGTCTACTTC
13	TRBV30	TRBJ1-1	NA	NA	CAWRLGKGREAFF	TGTGCCTGGAGGCTCGGTAAGGGGCGAGAAGCTTTCTTT
15	TRBV6-5	TRBJ1-6	few	NA	CASSYNRALNSPLHF	TGTGCCAGCAGTTACAACAGGGCCCTTAATTCACCCCTCCACTTT
14	TRBV5-6	TRBJ2-7	few	TRBD1	CASIKGQGYYEQYF	TGTGCCAGCATCAAAGGACAGGGGTATTACGAGCAGTACTTC
16	TRBV9	TRBJ1-6	NA	TRBD1	CASSGRGRGVNSPLHF	TGTGCCAGCAGCGGCAGGGGGCGCGGGGTCAATTCACCCCTCCACTTT
13	TRBV2	TRBJ1-1	NA	NA	CASRRGREGEAFF	TGTGCCAGCAGAAGGGGCAGGGAAGGTGAAGCTTTCTTT
13	TRBV27	TRBJ2-7	NA	NA	CASSIGREYEQYF	TGTGCCAGCAGTATAGGCAGGGAATACGAGCAGTACTTC
16	TRBV28	TRBJ2-2	NA	TRBD2	CASSYSGGTNTGELFF	TGTGCCAGCAGTTATAGCGGGGGTACGAACACCGGGGAGCTGTTTTTT
17	TRBV21-1	TRBJ1-1	NA	NA	CASSKGTGGPQYTEAFF	TGTGCCAGCAGCAAAGGTACGGGGGGCCCTCAATACACTGAAGCTTTCTTT
17	TRBV4-3	TRBJ2-2	NA	NA	CASSQLTNQGNTGELFF	TGCGCCAGCAGCCAACTCACTAACCAGGGGAACACCGGGGAGCTGTTTTTT
13	TRBV7-9	TRBJ1-2	NA	NA	CASWTRANYGYTF	TGTGCCAGCTGGACCAGGGCTAACTATGGCTACACCTTC
18	TRBV4-2	TRBJ2-7	NA	TRBD2	CASSQVGSGGAGSYEQYF	TGTGCCAGCAGCCAAGTTGGTAGCGGGGGGGCCGGGAGTTACGAGCAGTACTTC
16	TRBV7-3	TRBJ1-6	NA	TRBD1	CASSSRDSKSGSPLHF	TGTGCCAGCAGCTCCCGGGACAGTAAATCCGGATCACCCCTCCACTTT
18	TRBV28	TRBJ2-3	NA	TRBD1	CASSGRLDRGFRRDTQYF	TGTGCCAGCAGCGGGCGGTTGGACAGGGGTTTCCGCAGGGATACGCAGTATTTT
15	TRBV2	TRBJ1-6	NA	NA	CASLAGGTYNSPLHF	TGTGCCAGCCTCGCAGGAGGAACCTATAATTCACCCCTCCACTTT
13	TRBV28	TRBJ1-1	NA	NA	CASSIWRNTEAFF	TGTGCCAGTTCGATATGGAGGAACACTGAAGCTTTCTTT
14	TRBV5-4	TRBJ2-4	NA	TRBD1	CASSAGTGGNIQYF	TGTGCCAGCAGCGCCGGGACAGGGGGTAACATTCAGTACTTC
16	TRBV2	TRBJ2-2	NA	TRBD2	CASSDPLAGETGELFF	TGTGCCAGCAGTGATCCCCTAGCGGGGGAAACCGGGGAGCTGTTTTTT
12	TRBV3-1/TRBV3-2	TRBJ2-2	once	NA	CASSQSTGELFF	TGTGCCAGCAGCCAGTCGACCGGGGAGCTGTTTTTT
13	TRBV6-4	TRBJ1-1	NA	NA	CASSSTVNTEAFF	TGTGCCAGCAGTTCCACGGTAAACACTGAAGCTTTCTTT
12	TRBV6-5	TRBJ1-2	NA	NA	CASSRDTYGYTF	TGTGCCAGCAGCCGTGACACCTATGGCTACACCTTC
15	TRBV3-1/TRBV3-2	TRBJ2-2	once	TRBD1	CASSHTGGVTGELFF	TGTGCCAGCAGCCATACAGGGGGCGTCACCGGGGAGCTGTTTTTT
15	TRBV18	TRBJ2-1	NA	TRBD2	CASSPSGGADNEQFF	TGTGCCAGCTCACCTAGCGGGGGAGCAGATAATGAGCAGTTCTTC
14	TRBV7-9	TRBJ1-1	NA	TRBD1	CASSVRTGPPEAFF	TGTGCCAGCAGCGTCCGGACAGGGCCCCCTGAAGCTTTCTTT
16	TRBV19	TRBJ1-1	NA	NA	CASSIGYGGMNTEAFF	TGTGCCAGTAGTATAGGATATGGAGGGATGAACACTGAAGCTTTCTTT
17	TRBV10-3	TRBJ1-1	once	NA	CAISENEGRTMNTEAFF	TGTGCCATCAGTGAGAACGAGGGCAGAACAATGAACACTGAAGCTTTCTTT
13	TRBV30	TRBJ2-5	NA	TRBD1	CAWGTGVGETQYF	TGTGCCTGGGGTACAGGGGTCGGAGAGACCCAGTACTTC
14	TRBV27	TRBJ2-5	NA	NA	CASSLFWGEETQYF	TGTGCCAGCAGTTTATTCTGGGGGGAAGAGACCCAGTACTTC
15	TRBV9	TRBJ1-1	NA	TRBD1	CASSVGGQVNTEAFF	TGTGCCAGCAGCGTTGGGGGACAGGTGAACACTGAAGCTTTCTTT
14	TRBV6-4	TRBJ2-7	once	TRBD1	CASRPGQGPNEQYF	TGTGCCAGCAGGCCGGGACAGGGGCCGAACGAGCAGTACTTC
15	TRBV30	TRBJ1-3	NA	NA	CAFQNHILSGNTIYF	TGTGCCTTCCAAAATCACATCCTCTCTGGAAACACCATATATTTT
13	TRBV12-3/TRBV12-4	TRBJ2-7	once	TRBD2	CASRRGGPYEQYF	TGTGCCAGCAGACGGGGGGGCCCCTACGAGCAGTACTTC
15	TRBV18	TRBJ2-1	NA	NA	CASSPEAQGGGEQFF	TGTGCCAGCTCACCAGAGGCACAGGGCGGCGGTGAGCAGTTCTTC
15	TRBV4-2	TRBJ1-2	NA	TRBD1	CASSQDQDPDRGYTF	TGTGCCAGCAGCCAAGATCAGGACCCGGACAGGGGGTACACCTTC
15	TRBV3-1/TRBV3-2	TRBJ2-3	NA	NA	CASSAPPGSRNTQYF	TGTGCCAGCAGCGCACCTCCTGGGTCGCGGAATACGCAGTATTTT
14	TRBV24-1	TRBJ2-2	NA	NA	CATREGAGTGELFF	TGTGCCACCAGGGAGGGGGCCGGCACCGGGGAGCTGTTTTTT
15	TRBV7-2	TRBJ2-5	NA	NA	CASSFQLGGGETQYF	TGTGCCAGCAGCTTCCAGCTAGGGGGGGGAGAGACCCAGTACTTC